This T cell receptor (beta chain) was identified in a study of early T cells in non-severe SARS-CoV-2 infection. Study observations and caveats: VDJdb matching skewed toward anti-spike CD8 responses, missing private and CD4 specificities.

Of note for this clonotype: Its specificity is unknown. This could be a read error, since a much larger clone is one nucleotide away.

The CDR3 runs to 13 residues. Germline-derived CDR1 and CDR2 are SGHVS and FQNEAQ. Trimming cost V 2 bases and J 5 bases, with 9 bases left between them. Unique molecular identifiers were affixed to single, distinct cDNA molecules. TCRdb re-analysed the 5' RACE reads in MiXCR, keeping a single row per CDR3 protein. The sample includes about 60,000 distinct CDR3 sequences, 12% of them seen just once. The origin of this receptor is an adult who was a healthcare worker with PCR-confirmed SARS-CoV-2 infection or an uninfected control (not recorded which). The chain couples TRBV7-8 to TRBJ2-5; unclear D gene. Sequences were obtained from whole blood. CDR3 nucleotides: TGTGCCAGCAGCTTACTACCGCACGAGACCCAGTACTTC. This translates into CASSLLPHETQYF.